The 15 T cell receptor beta chains in this list originate from one sample, sequenced in a study of response to subunit inactivated influenza vaccine. TCRdb itself ran the RT-PCR reads through MiXCR, one entry per CDR3 protein. The sample holds 500,000 to 550,000 distinct CDR3 sequences, roughly 25% seen once. These data were also reused for a study on T cells expressing NK-cell markers. That paper notes: TCR beta cDNA was made by 5'RACE template switching with UMIs.

The input for sequencing was CD4+ T cells sorted from PBMCs, taken approximately 13 days after vaccination. These receptors came from a man between 50 and 59 years old who received an inactivated influenza vaccine.

There are a few counts of this clonotype. The chain uses TRBV28 and TRBJ2-2; D is possibly TRBD2 (6 bases). Germline assignment: CDR1 MDHEN and CDR2 SYDVKM. The CDR3 loop spans 13 amino acids. V shed 8 bases and J shed 7 bases, with 14 bases lying between them. The CDR3 protein is CASLRTMGGELFF. CDR3 DNA sequence: TGTGCCAGCTTGAGGACTATGGGCGGGGAGCTGTTTTTT.

This clonotype has more than one count but fewer than ten. V gene TRBV3-1 combines with J gene TRBJ1-4; TRBD1 matches at 9 bases. Germline trimming cut 3 bases from V and 6 bases from J; bases unmatched to any gene: 5. CDR3 length equals 15 residues. CDR1 LGHDT and CDR2 YNNKEL come from the germline V gene (reference sequence). The chain's CDR3 is CASSQPGTGYEKLFF. As DNA, the CDR3 is TGTGCCAGCAGCCAGCCTGGGACAGGGTATGAAAAACTGTTTTTT.

This chain uses TRBV11-2 with TRBJ2-1, with a possible D match to TRBD2 (7 bases). In germline, CDR1 is SGHAT, CDR2 FQNNGV. This CDR3 is 15 amino acids long. V was cut by 2 bases and J by 7 bases, with 15 bases left in between. The CDR3, as DNA: TGTGCCAGCAGCTTATCGGGGGGCCTGGGGAATGAGCAGTTCTTC. Translation: CASSLSGGLGNEQFF.

This clonotype has just a few counts. The chain couples TRBV7-7 to TRBJ2-7; D is ambiguous. Germline CDR1 and CDR2: SSHAT and FNYEAQ (reference sequence). V lost 5 bases and J 6 bases, leaving 11 bases between the germline ends. There are 12 residues in the CDR3. CDR3 coding DNA: TGTGCCAGCAGCCATACCTCCGGCGAGCAGTACTTC. This sequence encodes CASSHTSGEQYF.

The chain combines TRBV3-1 with TRBJ2-1, with 10 bases matching TRBD2. Trimming removed 4 bases from V and 10 bases from J; junction bases left unmatched: 16. CDR3 size: 17 residues. The germline V gene encodes CDR1 LGHDT and CDR2 YNNKEL (reference sequence). CDR3 sequence: CASSLNLAGVKLWEQFF. CDR3 in DNA: TGTGCCAGCAGCCTAAATCTAGCGGGAGTCAAGTTATGGGAGCAGTTCTTC.

This clonotype was detected a few times. The V and J genes are TRBV20-1 and TRBJ2-1; the D gene is possibly TRBD2 (5 bases). The CDR3 consists of 14 residues. Germline V gives CDR1 DFQATT, CDR2 SNEGSKA (reference sequence). The V end was cut by 2 bases, the J end by 9 bases, with 17 bases between. As DNA, the CDR3 is TGCAGTGCTAGAACCTCGAGACTACCCAGTGAGCAGTTCTTC. Translated, it gives CSARTSRLPSEQFF.

This clonotype was counted between two and nine times. V usage is TRBV29-1 and J usage is TRBJ2-1; D is possibly TRBD2 (5 bases). The germline V and J ends were trimmed by 8 bases and 7 bases, with 12 bases remaining between them. This CDR3 is 11 amino acids long. Germline assignment: CDR1 SQVTM and CDR2 ANQGSEA. The CDR3 region has the DNA TGCAGCATCCGAGGAGGAAATGAGCAGTTCTTC. Amino acid sequence: CSIRGGNEQFF.

This clonotype appeared many times. V gene TRBV29-1 combines with J gene TRBJ2-1, with a tentative D call TRBD2 (6 bases). CDR3 size: 14 residues. V was clipped by 7 bases and J by 2 bases, with 15 bases between them. Per germline, CDR1 SQVTM and CDR2 ANQGSEA. Written as DNA, the CDR3 is TGCAGCGCCCGCGGGACGAGGGCCTACAATGAGCAGTTCTTC. This gives the protein CSARGTRAYNEQFF.

At least ten counts were recorded for this clonotype. The CDR3: CASSLTGEAFF. The CDR3, as DNA: TGTGCCAGCAGCTTGACAGGGGAAGCTTTCTTT. This sequence joins TRBV4-2 and TRBJ1-1; 7 positions agree with TRBD1. From germline, CDR1 is LGHNA and CDR2 YNFKEQ. Trimming removed 5 bases from V and 8 bases from J; junction bases left unmatched: 2. This CDR3 has 11 amino acids.

This clonotype was seen a handful of times. The chain links TRBV7-2 to TRBJ2-2; the D call may be TRBD1 or TRBD2 (5 bases each). In germline, CDR1 is SGHTA, CDR2 FQGNSA. The V gene lost 2 bases and the J gene lost 4 bases, with 14 bases spanning the gap. The CDR3 runs to 16 residues. DNA of the CDR3: TGTGCCAGCAGCTTAAATGGACGGGGCCTCACCGGGGAGCTGTTTTTT. Its protein product is CASSLNGRGLTGELFF.

The table lists this clonotype with a few counts. The CDR3 bases are TGTGCCAGCAGTCAGCCTAGCGGGATACCCCTTAACACCGGGGAGCTGTTTTTT. Protein product: CASSQPSGIPLNTGELFF. V gene TRBV6-2 or TRBV6-3 combines with J gene TRBJ2-2; 9 bases map to TRBD2. Trimming took 5 bases from V and 2 from J; bases not matched to a gene: 12. Germline V gene lookup returns CDR1 MNHEY and CDR2 SVGEGT. This CDR3 has 18 amino acids.

The chain carries TRBV5-1 and TRBJ2-3, with 7 positions matching TRBD1. The CDR3 length is 16 residues. Germline V CDR1 and CDR2: SGHRS, YFSETQ. V lost 0 bases, J lost 2 bases, and 6 bases stayed unmatched. The CDR3 here is CASSLGRGTATDTQYF. CDR3 nucleotide sequence: TGCGCCAGCAGCTTGGGTAGGGGGACAGCCACAGATACGCAGTATTTT.

This rearrangement joins TRBV5-1 to TRBJ1-3; perhaps TRBD1 as D (6 bases). This CDR3 spans 18 amino acids. V was cut by 0 bases and J by 1 base, with 17 bases left in between. The germline V gene has CDR1 SGHRS and CDR2 YFSETQ. Written as DNA, the CDR3 is TGCGCCAGCAGCTTGGCTGGCCCCCGAACAGGGTCTGGAAACACCATATATTTT. Its translation: CASSLAGPRTGSGNTIYF.

The V gene is TRBV3-1, the J gene TRBJ2-3, with 13 bases aligning to TRBD2. CDR1 and CDR2 (germline): LGHDT, YNNKEL (reference sequence). CDR3 length: 16 residues. V lost 0 bases and J lost 6; bases outside the gene matches: 3. The CDR3 nucleotides are TGTGCCAGCAGCCAAGACCCGGGACTAGCGGGGGATACGCAGTATTTT. The encoded protein is CASSQDPGLAGDTQYF.

Here the CDR3 reads CATSRVQGTDTQYF. CDR3 bases: TGTGCCACCAGCAGAGTACAGGGAACAGATACGCAGTATTTT. The chain has TRBV15 and TRBJ2-3, with D possibly matching TRBD1 (6 bases). The CDR3 is 14 residues long. With 1 base removed from V and 3 bases from J, the gap between germline ends came to 8 bases. Germline loops: CDR1 LNHNV, CDR2 YYDKDF (reference sequence). The full variable domain, completed using reference TRBV15 and TRBJ2-3, is DAMVIQNPRYQVTQFGKPVTLSCSQTLNHNVMYWYQQKSSQAPKLLFHYYDKDFNNEADTPDNFQSRRPNTSFCFLDIRSPGLGDTAMYLCATSRVQGTDTQYFGPGTRLTVL.